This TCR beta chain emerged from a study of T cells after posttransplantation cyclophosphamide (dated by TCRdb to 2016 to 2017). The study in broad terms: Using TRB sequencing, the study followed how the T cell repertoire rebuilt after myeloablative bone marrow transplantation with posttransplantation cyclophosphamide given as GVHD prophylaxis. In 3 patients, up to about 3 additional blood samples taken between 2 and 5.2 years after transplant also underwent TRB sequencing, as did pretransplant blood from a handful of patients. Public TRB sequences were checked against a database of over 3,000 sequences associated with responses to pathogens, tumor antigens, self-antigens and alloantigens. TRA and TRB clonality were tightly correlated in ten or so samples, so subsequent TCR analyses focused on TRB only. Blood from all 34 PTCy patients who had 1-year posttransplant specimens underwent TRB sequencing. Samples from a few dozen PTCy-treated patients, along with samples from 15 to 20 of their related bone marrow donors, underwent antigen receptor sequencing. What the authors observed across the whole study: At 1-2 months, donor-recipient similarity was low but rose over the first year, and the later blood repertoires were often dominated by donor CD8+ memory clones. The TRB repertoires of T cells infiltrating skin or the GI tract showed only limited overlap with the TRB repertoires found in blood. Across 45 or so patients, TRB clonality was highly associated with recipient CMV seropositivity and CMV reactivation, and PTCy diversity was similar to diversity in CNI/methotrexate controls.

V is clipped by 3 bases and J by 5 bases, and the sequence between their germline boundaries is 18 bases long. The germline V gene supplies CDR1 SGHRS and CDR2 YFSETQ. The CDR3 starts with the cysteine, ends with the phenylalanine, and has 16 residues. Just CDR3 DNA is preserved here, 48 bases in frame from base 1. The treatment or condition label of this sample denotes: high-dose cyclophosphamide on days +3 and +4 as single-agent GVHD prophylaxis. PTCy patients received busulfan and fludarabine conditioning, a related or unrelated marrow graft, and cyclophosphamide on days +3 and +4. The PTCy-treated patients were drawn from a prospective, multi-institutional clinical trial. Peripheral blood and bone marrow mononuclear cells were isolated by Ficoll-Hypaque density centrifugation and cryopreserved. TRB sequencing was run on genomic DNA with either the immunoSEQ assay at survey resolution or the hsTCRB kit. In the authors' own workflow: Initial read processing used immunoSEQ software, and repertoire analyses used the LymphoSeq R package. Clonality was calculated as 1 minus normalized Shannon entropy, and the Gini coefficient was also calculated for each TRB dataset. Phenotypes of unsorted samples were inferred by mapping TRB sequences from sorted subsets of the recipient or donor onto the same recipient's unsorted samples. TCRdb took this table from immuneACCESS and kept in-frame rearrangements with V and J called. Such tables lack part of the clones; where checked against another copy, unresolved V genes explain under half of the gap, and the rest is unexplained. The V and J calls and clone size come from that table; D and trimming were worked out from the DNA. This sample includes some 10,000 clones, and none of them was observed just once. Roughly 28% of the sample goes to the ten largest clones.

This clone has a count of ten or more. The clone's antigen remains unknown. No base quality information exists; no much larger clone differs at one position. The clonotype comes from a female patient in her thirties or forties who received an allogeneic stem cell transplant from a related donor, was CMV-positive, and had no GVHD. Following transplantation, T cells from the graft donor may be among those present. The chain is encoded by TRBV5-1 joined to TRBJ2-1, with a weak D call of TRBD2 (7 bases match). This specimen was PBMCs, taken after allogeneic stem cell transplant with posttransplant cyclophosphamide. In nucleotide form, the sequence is TGCGCCAGCAGCTCCACCTTGGCGGGGGCCGACAATGAGCAGTTCTTC. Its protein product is CASSSTLAGADNEQFF.